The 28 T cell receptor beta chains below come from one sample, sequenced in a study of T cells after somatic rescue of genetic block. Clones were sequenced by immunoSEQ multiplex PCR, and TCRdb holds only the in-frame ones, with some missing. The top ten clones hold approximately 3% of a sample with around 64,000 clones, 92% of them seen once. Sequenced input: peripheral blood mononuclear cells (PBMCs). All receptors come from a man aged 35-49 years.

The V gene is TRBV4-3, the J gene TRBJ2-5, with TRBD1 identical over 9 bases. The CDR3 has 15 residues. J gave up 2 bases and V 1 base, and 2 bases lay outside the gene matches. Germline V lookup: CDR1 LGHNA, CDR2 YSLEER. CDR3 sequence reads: CASSQVGQGQETQYF. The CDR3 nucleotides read TGCGCCAGCAGCCAAGTTGGACAGGGGCAAGAGACCCAGTACTTC.

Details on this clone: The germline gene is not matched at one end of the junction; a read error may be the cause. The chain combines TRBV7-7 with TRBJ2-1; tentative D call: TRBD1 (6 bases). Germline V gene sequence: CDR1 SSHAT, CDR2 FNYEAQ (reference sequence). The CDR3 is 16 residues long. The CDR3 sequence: CASSLGGQSPYNEQFF. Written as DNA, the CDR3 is TGTGCTAGCAGCTTAGGTGGACAGTCCCCTTACAATGAGCAGTTCTTC.

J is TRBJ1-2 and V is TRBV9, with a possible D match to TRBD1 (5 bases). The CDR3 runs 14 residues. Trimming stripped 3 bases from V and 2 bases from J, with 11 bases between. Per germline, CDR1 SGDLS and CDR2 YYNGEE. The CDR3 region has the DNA TGTGCCAGCAGCGGTAAACAGGAGAACTATGGCTACACCTTC. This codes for CASSGKQENYGYTF.

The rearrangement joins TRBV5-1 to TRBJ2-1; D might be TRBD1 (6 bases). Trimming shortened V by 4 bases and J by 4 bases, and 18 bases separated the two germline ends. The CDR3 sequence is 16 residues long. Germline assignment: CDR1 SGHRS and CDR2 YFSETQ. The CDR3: CASSPTGQPPYNEQFF. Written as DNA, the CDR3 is TGCGCCAGCAGCCCCACAGGGCAGCCACCTTACAATGAGCAGTTCTTC.

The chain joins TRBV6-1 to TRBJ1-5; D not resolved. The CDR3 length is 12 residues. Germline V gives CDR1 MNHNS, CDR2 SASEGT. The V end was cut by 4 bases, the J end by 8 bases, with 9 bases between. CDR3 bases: TGTGCCAGCAGTGGGACTCTGGAGCCCCAGCATTTT. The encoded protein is CASSGTLEPQHF.

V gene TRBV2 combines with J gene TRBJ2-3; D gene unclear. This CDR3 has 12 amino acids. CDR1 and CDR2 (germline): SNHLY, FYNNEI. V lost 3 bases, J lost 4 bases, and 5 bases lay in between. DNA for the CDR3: TGTGCCAGCAGTGATGGGGCAGATACGCAGTATTTT. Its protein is CASSDGADTQYF.

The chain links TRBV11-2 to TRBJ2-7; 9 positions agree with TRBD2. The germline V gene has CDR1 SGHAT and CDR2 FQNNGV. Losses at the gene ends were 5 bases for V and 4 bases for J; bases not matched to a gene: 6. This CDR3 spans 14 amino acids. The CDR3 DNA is TGTGCCAGCAGCCCAGGGACTAGCCAGTACGAGCAGTACTTC. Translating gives CASSPGTSQYEQYF. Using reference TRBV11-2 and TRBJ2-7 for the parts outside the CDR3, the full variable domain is EAGVAQSPRYKIIEKRQSVAFWCNPISGHATLYWYQQILGQGPKLLIQFQNNGVVDDSQLPKDRFSAERLKGVDSTLKIQPAKLEDSAVYLCASSPGTSQYEQYFGPGTRLTVT.

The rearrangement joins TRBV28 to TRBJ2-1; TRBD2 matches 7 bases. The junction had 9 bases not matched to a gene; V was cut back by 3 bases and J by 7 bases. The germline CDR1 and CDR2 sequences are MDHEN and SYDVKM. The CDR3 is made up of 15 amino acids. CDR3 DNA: TGTGCCAGCAGTTTTTGGTCTAGCGGATTAAATGAGCAGTTCTTC. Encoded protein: CASSFWSSGLNEQFF.

CDR3 residues: CASSWEGTSGRYNEQFF. In nucleotides, the CDR3 is TGCGCCAGCAGCTGGGAGGGGACTAGCGGGCGCTACAATGAGCAGTTCTTC. J is TRBJ2-1 and V is TRBV5-1; 12 positions match TRBD2. V shed 3 bases and J 3 bases; nucleotides not matched to a gene: 7. Germline lookup yields CDR1 SGHRS and CDR2 YFSETQ. The CDR3 contains 17 residues.

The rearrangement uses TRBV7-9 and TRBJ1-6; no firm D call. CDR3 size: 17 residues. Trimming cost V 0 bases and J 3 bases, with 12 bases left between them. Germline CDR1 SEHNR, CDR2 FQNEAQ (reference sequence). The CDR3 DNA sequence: TGTGCCAGCAGCTTAGCGAGTGCCAGAAACTATAATTCACCCCTCCACTTT. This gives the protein CASSLASARNYNSPLHF.

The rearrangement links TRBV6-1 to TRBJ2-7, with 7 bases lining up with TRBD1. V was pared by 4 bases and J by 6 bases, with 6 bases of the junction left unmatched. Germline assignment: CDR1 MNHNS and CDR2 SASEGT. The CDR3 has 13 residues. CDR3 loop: CASSGTGRSEQYF. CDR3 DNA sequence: TGTGCCAGCAGTGGGACAGGTCGCAGCGAGCAGTACTTC.

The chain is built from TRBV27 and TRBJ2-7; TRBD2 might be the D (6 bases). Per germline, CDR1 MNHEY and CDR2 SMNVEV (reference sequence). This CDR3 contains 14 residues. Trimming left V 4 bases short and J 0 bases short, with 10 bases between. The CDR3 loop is CASSSGGSSYEQYF. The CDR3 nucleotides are TGTGCCAGCAGTTCCGGAGGGAGCTCCTACGAGCAGTACTTC.

CDR3 amino acids: CASSNPTGAPSEAFF. DNA for the CDR3: TGTGCCAGCAGTAACCCAACAGGGGCACCTTCTGAAGCTTTCTTT. The gene calls are TRBV6-1 and TRBJ1-1, with 7 bases matching TRBD1. The trim removed 5 bases at V and 6 bases at J, leaving 12 bases unmatched. CDR1 MNHNS and CDR2 SASEGT come from the germline V gene. The CDR3 is 15 amino acids.

The CDR3 DNA follows: TGTGCCAGCAGCTTGGGGACAGGGGGCTACGAGCAGTACTTC. It translates to CASSLGTGGYEQYF. The V call is TRBV5-5, the J call TRBJ2-7, with 10 nucleotides matching TRBD1. Looked up from germline, CDR1 is SGHKS and CDR2 is YYEKEE (reference sequence). CDR3 size: 14 residues. V lost 0 bases, J lost 3 bases, and 0 bases stayed unmatched.

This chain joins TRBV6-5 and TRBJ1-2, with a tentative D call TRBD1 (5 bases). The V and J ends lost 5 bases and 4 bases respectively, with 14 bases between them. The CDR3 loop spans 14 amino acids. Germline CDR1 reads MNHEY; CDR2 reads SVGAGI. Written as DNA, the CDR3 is TGTGCCAGCAGTCCCGTGGGGCTCGCCTATGGCTACACCTTC. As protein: CASSPVGLAYGYTF.

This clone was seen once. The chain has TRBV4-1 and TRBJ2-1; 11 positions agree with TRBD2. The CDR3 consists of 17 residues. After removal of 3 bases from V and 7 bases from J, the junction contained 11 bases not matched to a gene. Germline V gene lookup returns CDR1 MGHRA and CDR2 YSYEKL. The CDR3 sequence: CASSHYQTSGSLNEQFF. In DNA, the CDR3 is TGCGCCAGCAGCCACTACCAAACTAGCGGGAGTTTAAATGAGCAGTTCTTC.

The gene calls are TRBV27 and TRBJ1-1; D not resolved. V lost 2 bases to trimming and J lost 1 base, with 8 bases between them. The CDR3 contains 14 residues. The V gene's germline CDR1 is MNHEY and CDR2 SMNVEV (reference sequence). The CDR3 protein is CASSLGLRNTEAFF. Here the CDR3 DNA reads TGTGCCAGCAGTTTAGGACTGAGGAACACTGAAGCTTTCTTT.

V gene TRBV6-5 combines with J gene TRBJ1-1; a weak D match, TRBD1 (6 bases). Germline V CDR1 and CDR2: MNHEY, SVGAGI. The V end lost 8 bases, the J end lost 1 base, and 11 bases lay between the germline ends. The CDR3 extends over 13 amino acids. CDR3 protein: CASGPQGNTEAFF. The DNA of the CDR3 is TGTGCCAGCGGACCACAGGGGAACACTGAAGCTTTCTTT.

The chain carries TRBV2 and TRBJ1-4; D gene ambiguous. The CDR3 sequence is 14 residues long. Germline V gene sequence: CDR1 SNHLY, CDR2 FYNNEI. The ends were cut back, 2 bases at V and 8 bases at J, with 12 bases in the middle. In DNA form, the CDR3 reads TGTGCCAGCAGTGAAAACAGCAACAACGAAAAACTGTTTTTT. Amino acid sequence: CASSENSNNEKLFF.

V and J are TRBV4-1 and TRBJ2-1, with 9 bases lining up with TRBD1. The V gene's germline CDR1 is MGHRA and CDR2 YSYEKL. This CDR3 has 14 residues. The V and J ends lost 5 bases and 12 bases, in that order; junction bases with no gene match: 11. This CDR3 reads CASSSNWDRAGQFF. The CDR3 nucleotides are TGCGCCAGCAGCTCAAACTGGGACAGGGCAGGGCAGTTCTTC.

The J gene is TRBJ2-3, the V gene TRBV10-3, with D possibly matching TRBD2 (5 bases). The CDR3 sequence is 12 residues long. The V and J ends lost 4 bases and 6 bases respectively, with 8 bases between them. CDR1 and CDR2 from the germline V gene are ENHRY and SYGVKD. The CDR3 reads CAISAPGDTQYF. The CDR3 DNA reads TGTGCCATCAGTGCTCCGGGGGATACGCAGTATTTT.

The CDR3 reads CASSEGWGYEQYF. As DNA, the CDR3 is TGTGCCAGCAGCGAGGGGTGGGGCTACGAGCAGTACTTC. The chain carries TRBV5-5 and TRBJ2-7; TRBD1 or TRBD2 may be the D gene (5 bases each). V lost 4 bases to trimming and J lost 3 bases, with 11 bases between them. CDR3 length: 13 amino acids. Germline V gene data show CDR1 as SGHKS and CDR2 as YYEKEE (reference sequence).

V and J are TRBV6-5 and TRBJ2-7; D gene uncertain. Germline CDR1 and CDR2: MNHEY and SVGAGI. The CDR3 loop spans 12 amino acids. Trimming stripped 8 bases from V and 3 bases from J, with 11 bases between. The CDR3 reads CASGRTYYEQYF. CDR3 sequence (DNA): TGTGCCAGCGGAAGGACCTACTACGAGCAGTACTTC.

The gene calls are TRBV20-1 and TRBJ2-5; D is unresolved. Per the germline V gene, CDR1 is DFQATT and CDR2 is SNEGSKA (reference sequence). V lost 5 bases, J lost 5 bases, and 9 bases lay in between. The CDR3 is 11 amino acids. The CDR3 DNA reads TGCAGTGCTGCCGTCGAGGAGACCCAGTACTTC. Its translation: CSAAVEETQYF.

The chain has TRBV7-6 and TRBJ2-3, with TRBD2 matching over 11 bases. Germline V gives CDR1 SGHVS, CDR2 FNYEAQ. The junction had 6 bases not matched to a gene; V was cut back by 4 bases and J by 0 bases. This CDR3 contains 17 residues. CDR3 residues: CASSSLAGGISTDTQYF. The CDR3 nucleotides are TGTGCCAGCAGCTCCCTAGCGGGGGGCATAAGCACAGATACGCAGTATTTT.

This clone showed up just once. CDR3 nucleotide sequence: TGTGCCATCAGTGAGAGGGGGCCAGGACAAGAGACCCAGTACTTC. Translating gives CAISERGPGQETQYF. This chain connects TRBV10-3 to TRBJ2-5; 7 nucleotides agree with TRBD1. Germline V lookup: CDR1 ENHRY, CDR2 SYGVKD. V was clipped by 2 bases and J by 2 bases; unmatched bases: 5. The CDR3 runs 15 residues.

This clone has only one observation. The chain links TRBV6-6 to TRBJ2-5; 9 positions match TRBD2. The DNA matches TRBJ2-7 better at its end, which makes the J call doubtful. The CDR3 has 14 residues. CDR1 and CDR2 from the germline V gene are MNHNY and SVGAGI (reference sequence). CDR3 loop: CASSSGLALDEQYF. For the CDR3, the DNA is TGTGCCAGCAGTTCGGGACTAGCTCTAGACGAGCAGTACTTC.

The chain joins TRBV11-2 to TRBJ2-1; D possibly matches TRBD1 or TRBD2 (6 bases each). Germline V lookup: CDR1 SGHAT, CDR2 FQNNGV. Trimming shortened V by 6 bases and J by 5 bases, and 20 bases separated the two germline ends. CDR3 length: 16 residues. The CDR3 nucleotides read TGTGCCAGCAGACCTCCCCTTCGGGGGCGGAACAATGAGCAGTTCTTC. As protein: CASRPPLRGRNNEQFF. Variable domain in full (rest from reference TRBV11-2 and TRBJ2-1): EAGVAQSPRYKIIEKRQSVAFWCNPISGHATLYWYQQILGQGPKLLIQFQNNGVVDDSQLPKDRFSAERLKGVDSTLKIQPAKLEDSAVYLCASRPPLRGRNNEQFFGPGTRLTVL.